The subject of this entry is one T cell receptor (beta chain). This sample was included in a study of naive and memory T cell subsets. Two oligonucleotides, mixed equimolar, formed the beta constant-region primer covering TRBC1 and TRBC2. One entry per CDR3 protein results from TCRdb running MiXCR on the UMI-ligation and nested PCR reads. The sample includes some 4,600 distinct CDR3 sequences, around 7.2% of them seen just once. CDR1 is KGHDR and CDR2 is SFDVKD in the germline V gene. V was trimmed by 9 bases and J by 6 bases, leaving 20 bases between them. The CDR3 has 15 residues. Sequencing was carried out using CD4+ TEMRA cells from blood. The subset: effector memory re-expressing CD45RA, CD45RA+ CD27-. The source of this sequence is a human donor in good health. The rearrangement joins TRBV24-1 to TRBJ2-1, with a weak D call TRBD1 (5 bases). CDR3 nucleotides: TGTGCCACCGGTGCTGGGGCTAATTCCGGCAATGAGCAGTTCTTC. This translates into CATGAGANSGNEQFF.